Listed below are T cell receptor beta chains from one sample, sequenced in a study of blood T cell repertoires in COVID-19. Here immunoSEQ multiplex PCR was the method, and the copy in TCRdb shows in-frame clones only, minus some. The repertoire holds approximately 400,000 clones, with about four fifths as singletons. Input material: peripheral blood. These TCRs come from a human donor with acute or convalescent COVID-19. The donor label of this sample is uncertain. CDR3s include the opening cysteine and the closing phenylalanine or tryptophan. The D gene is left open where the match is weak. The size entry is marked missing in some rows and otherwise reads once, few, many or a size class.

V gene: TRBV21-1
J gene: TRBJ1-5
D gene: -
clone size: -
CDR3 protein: CATEPWTEKNQPQHF
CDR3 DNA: TGTGCCACCGAGCCCTGGACAGAAAAGAATCAGCCCCAGCATTTT

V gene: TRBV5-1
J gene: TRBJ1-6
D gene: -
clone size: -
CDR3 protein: CASSLDGGGASSPLHF
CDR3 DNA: TGCGCCAGCAGCTTGGACGGTGGAGGGGCTAGCTCACCCCTCCACTTT

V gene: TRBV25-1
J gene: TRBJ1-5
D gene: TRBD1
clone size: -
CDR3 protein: CASSDSGQVNQPQHF
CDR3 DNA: TGTGCCAGCAGTGACTCCGGACAGGTCAATCAGCCCCAGCATTTT

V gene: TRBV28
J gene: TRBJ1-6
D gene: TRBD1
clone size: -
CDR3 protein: CATRTGGNNSPLHF
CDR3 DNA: TGTGCCACCCGCACAGGGGGCAATAATTCACCCCTCCACTTT

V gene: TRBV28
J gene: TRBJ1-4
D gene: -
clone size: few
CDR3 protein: CARNREGEKLFF
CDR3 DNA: TGTGCCAGAAACAGGGAAGGGGAAAAACTGTTTTTT

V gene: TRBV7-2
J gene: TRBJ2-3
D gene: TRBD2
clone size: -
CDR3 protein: CASSLEAGGTDTQYF
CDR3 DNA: TGTGCCAGCAGCTTAGAAGCGGGGGGCACAGATACGCAGTATTTT

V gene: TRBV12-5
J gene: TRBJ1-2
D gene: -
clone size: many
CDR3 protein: CAPLTGGNYGYTF
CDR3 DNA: TGTGCTCCTCTTACGGGAGGGAACTATGGCTACACCTTC

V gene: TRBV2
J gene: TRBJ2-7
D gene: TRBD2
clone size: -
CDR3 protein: CASSEGLAGDQSYEQYF
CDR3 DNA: TGTGCCAGCAGTGAGGGACTAGCGGGGGATCAATCCTACGAGCAGTACTTC

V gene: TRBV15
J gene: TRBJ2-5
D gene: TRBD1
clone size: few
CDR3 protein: CATSRGQGTQETQYF
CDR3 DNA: TGTGCCACCAGCAGAGGACAGGGAACCCAAGAGACCCAGTACTTC

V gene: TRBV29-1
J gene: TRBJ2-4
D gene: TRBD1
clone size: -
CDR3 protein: CSVGTGGVKNIQYF
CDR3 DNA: TGCAGCGTTGGAACAGGGGGCGTCAAAAACATTCAGTACTTC

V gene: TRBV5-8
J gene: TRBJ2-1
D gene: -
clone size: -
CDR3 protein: CASSPIQGGLLYNEQFF
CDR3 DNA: TGTGCCAGCAGTCCGATACAGGGGGGGCTGCTCTACAATGAGCAGTTCTTC

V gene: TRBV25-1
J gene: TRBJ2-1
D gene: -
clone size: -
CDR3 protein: CASRIRQCEQFF
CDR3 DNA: TGTGCCAGCAGGATTCGACAGTGTGAGCAGTTCTTC

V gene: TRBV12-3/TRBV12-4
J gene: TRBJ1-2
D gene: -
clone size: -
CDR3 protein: CASSSGTPYGYTF
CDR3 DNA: TGTGCCAGCAGTTCCGGGACTCCCTATGGCTACACCTTC

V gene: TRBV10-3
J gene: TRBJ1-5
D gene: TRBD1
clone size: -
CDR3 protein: CAISRDSYQPQHF
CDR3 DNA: TGTGCCATCAGTCGGGACAGCTATCAGCCCCAGCATTTT

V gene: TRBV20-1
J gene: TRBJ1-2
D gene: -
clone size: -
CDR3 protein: CSARDRGGYTF
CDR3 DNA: TGCAGTGCTAGGGATCGGGGTGGCTACACCTTC

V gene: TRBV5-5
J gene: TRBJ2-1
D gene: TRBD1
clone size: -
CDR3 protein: CASSFMSARGYNEQFF
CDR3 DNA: TGTGCCAGCAGCTTTATGTCAGCCAGGGGGTACAATGAGCAGTTCTTC

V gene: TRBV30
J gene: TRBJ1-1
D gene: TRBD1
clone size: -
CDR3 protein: CAWSVRETGFTEAFF
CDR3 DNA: TGTGCCTGGAGTGTCCGGGAGACAGGGTTTACTGAAGCTTTCTTT

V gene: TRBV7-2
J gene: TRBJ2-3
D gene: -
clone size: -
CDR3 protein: CASLELEGDDTQYF
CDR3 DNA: TGTGCCAGCTTGGAACTAGAGGGTGACGATACGCAGTATTTT

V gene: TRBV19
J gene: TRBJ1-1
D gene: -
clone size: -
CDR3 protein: CASMPRAGAANTEAFF
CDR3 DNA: TGTGCCAGTATGCCCCGGGCGGGGGCTGCGAACACTGAAGCTTTCTTT

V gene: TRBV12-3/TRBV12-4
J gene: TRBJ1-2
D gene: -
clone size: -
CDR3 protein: CASSLGQVQGYTF
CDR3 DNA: TGTGCCAGCAGTTTGGGGCAGGTCCAGGGCTACACCTTC

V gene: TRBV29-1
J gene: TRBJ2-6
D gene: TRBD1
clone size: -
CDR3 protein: CSVTDRVGSAGANVLTF
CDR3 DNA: TGCAGCGTTACCGACAGGGTAGGATCTGCTGGGGCCAACGTCCTGACTTTC

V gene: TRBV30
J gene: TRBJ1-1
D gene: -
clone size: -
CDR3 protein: CAWSLQPNTEAFF
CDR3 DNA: TGTGCCTGGAGTTTACAGCCAAACACTGAAGCTTTCTTT